These 26 T cell receptor beta chains originate from one sample sequenced in a study of neoadjuvant nivolumab and ipilimumab in lung cancer. The repertoire was sequenced with immunoSEQ multiplex PCR; TCRdb's copy has only in-frame clones and lacks some. In the table there are some 25,000 clones, more than 75% of which are singletons. Sequencing was performed on tumor tissue, taken after neoadjuvant nivolumab, alone or with ipilimumab, at or shortly before surgery. The receptors originated from an adult with non-small cell lung cancer.

The rearrangement uses TRBV6-1 and TRBJ1-1; D call uncertain. CDR1 and CDR2 (germline): MNHNS, SASEGT. CDR3 length equals 14 residues. V was clipped by 10 bases and J by 7 bases, with 22 bases between them. CDR3 coding DNA: TGTGCCACGGGCCTTGGACTGCCGCCCTATGAAGCTTTCTTT. Translating it yields CATGLGLPPYEAFF.

This clone was recorded once. The chain employs TRBV5-1 and TRBJ2-5; 10 bases fit TRBD2. The CDR3 totals 15 residues. V gave up 3 bases and J gave up 1 base; unmatched junction bases: 3. Germline CDR1 SGHRS, CDR2 YFSETQ. CDR3 DNA sequence: TGCGCCAGCAGCTCATTAGCGGGAGGCCAAGAGACCCAGTACTTC. It is translated as CASSSLAGGQETQYF. The full variable domain, in which reference TRBV5-1 and TRBJ2-5 provide the parts outside the CDR3, is KAGVTQTPRYLIKTRGQQVTLSCSPISGHRSVSWYQQTPGQGLQFLFEYFSETQRNKGNFPGRFSGRQFSNSRSEMNVSTLELGDSALYLCASSSLAGGQETQYFGPGTRLLVL.

This chain joins TRBV7-2 and TRBJ2-1, with 7 bases identical to TRBD1. With 5 bases clipped from V and 5 bases from J, the junction kept 6 bases outside the gene matches. CDR3 length: 14 amino acids. Germline V gives CDR1 SGHTA, CDR2 FQGNSA. For the CDR3, the DNA is TGTGCCAGCAGCCGGAACAGGGGCGACAATGAGCAGTTCTTC. This gives the protein CASSRNRGDNEQFF.

The chain couples TRBV6-1 to TRBJ2-5; tentative D call: TRBD1 (6 bases). CDR1 is MNHNS, CDR2 SASEGT, per germline. This CDR3 is 15 amino acids long. The V end was cut by 6 bases, the J end by 1 base, with 15 bases between. CDR3 sequence: CASSPTLQGQETQYF. For the CDR3, the DNA is TGTGCCAGCAGCCCCACACTACAGGGCCAAGAGACCCAGTACTTC.

This clone has only a few counts. This rearrangement joins TRBV2 to TRBJ1-1, with D possibly TRBD1 on 6 matching bases. V lost 2 bases and J lost 1, with 11 bases in between. Germline V gene data show CDR1 as SNHLY and CDR2 as FYNNEI. This CDR3 comprises 15 residues. The CDR3 DNA follows: TGTGCCAGCAGTGAACTACGGGGGGCGAACACTGAAGCTTTCTTT. This sequence encodes CASSELRGANTEAFF.

CDR3 residues: CASSDRLAGGAYEQYF. The CDR3 bases are TGTGCCAGCAGTGACCGCCTAGCGGGAGGTGCCTACGAGCAGTACTTC. This chain links TRBV6-1 with TRBJ2-7; 11 bases fit TRBD2. The CDR3 extends over 16 amino acids. The germline gives CDR1 MNHNS, CDR2 SASEGT. The junction had 6 bases not matched to a gene; V was cut back by 3 bases and J by 2 bases.

This chain connects TRBV6-1 to TRBJ2-7, with D unresolved. This CDR3 spans 13 amino acids. Between the trimmed V and J ends, which lost 4 bases and 2 bases, there was a span of 9 bases. Per the germline V gene, CDR1 is MNHNS and CDR2 is SASEGT. The DNA for the CDR3 is TGTGCCAGCAGTGTTTTCCCCACCTACGAGCAGTACTTC. Translating gives CASSVFPTYEQYF.

This chain links TRBV18 with TRBJ2-1; 10 bases fit TRBD2. The CDR3 contains 16 residues. The trim removed 4 bases at V and 3 bases at J, leaving 6 bases unmatched. From germline, CDR1 is KGHSH and CDR2 LQKENI. CDR3 sequence (DNA): TGTGCCAGCTCACGCGTAGCGGGAGGTAACTACAATGAGCAGTTCTTC. Its translation: CASSRVAGGNYNEQFF. Based on the CDR3 plus reference TRBV18 and TRBJ2-1, the full variable domain is NAGVMQNPRHLVRRRGQEARLRCSPMKGHSHVYWYRQLPEEGLKFMVYLQKENIIDESGMPKERFSAEFPKEGPSILRIQQVVRGDSAAYFCASSRVAGGNYNEQFFGPGTRLTVL.

The chain links TRBV18 to TRBJ2-3; 10 bases fit TRBD2. The V segment lost 8 bases and the J segment 1 base; nucleotides outside the gene matches: 6. Germline V gene lookup returns CDR1 KGHSH and CDR2 LQKENI. The CDR3 is 15 residues long. CDR3 loop: CASTSLAGGTDTQYF. DNA of the CDR3: TGTGCCAGCACCTCTCTAGCGGGAGGCACAGATACGCAGTATTTT.

The rearrangement links TRBV30 to TRBJ2-1; no clear D. V lost 4 bases, J lost 0 bases, and 19 bases lay in between. Germline V CDR1 and CDR2: GTSNPN, SVGIG (reference sequence). This CDR3 has 17 amino acids. The CDR3 loop is CAWTPPGSFPSYNEQFF. The CDR3 DNA is TGTGCCTGGACCCCTCCCGGGTCCTTTCCCTCCTACAATGAGCAGTTCTTC.

The chain links TRBV6-5 to TRBJ1-1; D not certain. CDR3 size: 15 residues. Germline V gene lookup returns CDR1 MNHEY and CDR2 SVGAGI. Trimming pared 4 bases from V and 6 bases from J, leaving 18 bases between. The CDR3 sequence: CASSSPAGRLAEAFF. CDR3 nucleotides: TGTGCCAGCAGTTCCCCAGCGGGGAGGCTTGCTGAAGCTTTCTTT.

Judged by abundance, this clone is medium-sized. The J gene is TRBJ1-1, the V gene TRBV19; D is perhaps TRBD1 (5 bases). Germline V gene lookup returns CDR1 LNHDA and CDR2 SQIVND (reference sequence). The CDR3 is 15 amino acids. V was trimmed by 1 base and J by 5 bases, leaving 14 bases between them. CDR3: CASSIAQGSGTEAFF. CDR3 bases: TGTGCCAGTAGTATAGCGCAGGGATCGGGGACTGAAGCTTTCTTT.

As DNA, the CDR3 is TGTGCCAGCAGCTTAGGGCCAGGGATCTCCTACGAGCAGTACTTC. It is translated as CASSLGPGISYEQYF. The chain links TRBV11-2 to TRBJ2-7; perhaps TRBD1 as D (5 bases). CDR1 is SGHAT, CDR2 FQNNGV, per germline. The V gene lost 1 base and the J gene lost 0 bases, with 10 bases spanning the gap. There are 15 residues in the CDR3. Complete variable domain (other parts from reference TRBV11-2 and TRBJ2-7): EAGVAQSPRYKIIEKRQSVAFWCNPISGHATLYWYQQILGQGPKLLIQFQNNGVVDDSQLPKDRFSAERLKGVDSTLKIQPAKLEDSAVYLCASSLGPGISYEQYFGPGTRLTVT.

The chain uses TRBV30 and TRBJ2-3, with D possibly matching TRBD2 (5 bases). Trimming stripped 0 bases from V and 0 bases from J, with 16 bases between. The CDR3 totals 17 residues. From germline, CDR1 is GTSNPN and CDR2 SVGIG (reference sequence). The DNA for the CDR3 is TGTGCCTGGAGTGTAGGGCGGGTTAGGACCAGCACAGATACGCAGTATTTT. Amino acids: CAWSVGRVRTSTDTQYF.

CDR3 sequence reads: CAWKSGATTQYF. The CDR3 nucleotides are TGTGCCTGGAAGTCGGGGGCGACAACGCAGTATTTT. The chain uses TRBV30 and TRBJ2-3; perhaps D is TRBD1 or TRBD2 (6 bases each). Germline V CDR1 and CDR2: GTSNPN, SVGIG (reference sequence). The CDR3 totals 12 residues. V was clipped by 4 bases and J by 9 bases, with 14 bases between them.

This clone was observed a few times. This chain joins TRBV5-4 and TRBJ2-3, with 8 bases lining up with TRBD2. The germline gives CDR1 SGHNT, CDR2 YYREEE (reference sequence). V gave up 7 bases and J gave up 9 bases; unmatched junction bases: 10. The CDR3 is 13 amino acids. CDR3: CASDLSGIETQYF. The CDR3 nucleotides read TGTGCCAGCGACCTTAGCGGGATTGAGACGCAGTATTTT.

This rearrangement joins TRBV28 to TRBJ2-7, with 7 bases lining up with TRBD1. J lost 4 bases, V lost 6 bases, and 6 bases had no gene match. Germline CDR1 reads MDHEN; CDR2 reads SYDVKM. This CDR3 has 13 residues. In DNA, the CDR3 is TGTGCCAGCAGATCCGGGACAGAGTACGAGCAGTACTTC. Protein: CASRSGTEYEQYF.

A word on this clone: This CDR3 is also generated by other DNA sequences in the sample. This rearrangement joins TRBV5-6 to TRBJ1-1; no reliable D call. Per germline, CDR1 SGHDT and CDR2 YYEEEE. The CDR3 sequence is 13 residues long. The germline V and J ends were trimmed by 0 bases and 4 bases, with 7 bases remaining between them. This CDR3 reads CASSLGFGTEAFF. The CDR3 DNA is TGTGCCAGCAGCTTGGGTTTCGGCACTGAAGCTTTCTTT.

CDR3 in amino acids: CAWSVGTSRQQYF. CDR3 in DNA: TGTGCCTGGAGTGTTGGGACTAGCAGGCAGCAGTACTTC. The chain couples TRBV30 to TRBJ2-7; 9 bases match TRBD2. This CDR3 is 13 amino acids long. Losses at the gene ends were 0 bases for V and 8 bases for J; bases not matched to a gene: 5. CDR1 GTSNPN and CDR2 SVGIG come from the germline V gene (reference sequence).

This sequence joins TRBV5-1 and TRBJ2-5; no definite D call. There are 12 residues in the CDR3. Trimming stripped 4 bases from V and 10 bases from J, with 14 bases between. CDR1 is SGHRS and CDR2 is YFSETQ in the germline V gene. CDR3 protein: CASSTTFVDQYF. CDR3 nucleotide sequence: TGCGCCAGCAGCACTACTTTCGTGGACCAGTACTTC.

V gene TRBV5-6 combines with J gene TRBJ2-5, with no clear D. Germline V CDR1 and CDR2: SGHDT, YYEEEE. This CDR3 contains 13 residues. Trimming stripped 3 bases from V and 2 bases from J, with 8 bases between. The CDR3 spells CASSWTDQETQYF. DNA for the CDR3: TGTGCCAGCAGCTGGACGGATCAAGAGACCCAGTACTTC.

The chain links TRBV18 to TRBJ2-5, with D unclear. The CDR3 is made up of 13 amino acids. Germline V gene lookup returns CDR1 KGHSH and CDR2 LQKENI. The V end lost 3 bases, the J end lost 9 bases, and 14 bases lay between the germline ends. DNA of the CDR3: TGTGCCAGCTCACCGCCCCCCCCGATGGCCCAGTACTTC. This translates into CASSPPPPMAQYF. The variable domain in full, with the rest retrieved from reference TRBV18 and TRBJ2-5, is NAGVMQNPRHLVRRRGQEARLRCSPMKGHSHVYWYRQLPEEGLKFMVYLQKENIIDESGMPKERFSAEFPKEGPSILRIQQVVRGDSAAYFCASSPPPPMAQYFGPGTRLLVL.

The chain employs TRBV6-5 and TRBJ2-2; D possibly corresponds to TRBD1 (6 bases). The germline V and J ends were trimmed by 6 bases and 3 bases, with 11 bases remaining between them. The CDR3 runs to 14 residues. The germline CDR1 and CDR2 sequences are MNHEY and SVGAGI. CDR3 sequence: CASSDQGYTGELFF. CDR3 sequence (DNA): TGTGCCAGCAGCGACCAGGGGTACACCGGGGAGCTGTTTTTT.

This clone has only a few counts. V is TRBV5-1 and J is TRBJ2-1, with unresolved D. This CDR3 has 14 residues. Germline CDR1 SGHRS, CDR2 YFSETQ. Deletions cut 0 bases from V and 3 bases from J, with 7 bases between. The CDR3 DNA follows: TGCGCCAGCAGCTTGGCTTCAGACTACAATGAGCAGTTCTTC. This translates into CASSLASDYNEQFF.

This chain joins TRBV11-3 and TRBJ2-5; 12 nucleotides align to TRBD2. Per germline, CDR1 SGHNT and CDR2 YENEEA. CDR3 length: 16 residues. With V trimmed by 5 bases and J by 3 bases, 7 bases remained unmatched. The CDR3 is CASSPRLAGAEETQYF. In nucleotides, the CDR3 is TGTGCCAGCAGCCCCCGACTAGCGGGAGCCGAAGAGACCCAGTACTTC. Full variable domain (remainder filled in from reference TRBV11-3 and TRBJ2-5): EAGVVQSPRYKIIEKKQPVAFWCNPISGHNTLYWYLQNLGQGPELLIRYENEEAVDDSQLPKDRFSAERLKGVDSTLKIQPAELGDSAVYLCASSPRLAGAEETQYFGPGTRLLVL.

This clone was counted between two and nine times. At the DNA level, this CDR3 is encoded by other sequences in the same sample as well. The chain combines TRBV18 with TRBJ1-2; D is perhaps TRBD1 (5 bases). V shed 3 bases and J shed 8 bases, with 13 bases lying between them. Germline V gene data show CDR1 as KGHSH and CDR2 as LQKENI. The CDR3 is 13 residues long. The CDR3 sequence is CASSPRQGEGYTF. In DNA form, the CDR3 reads TGTGCCAGCTCACCCAGGCAGGGAGAGGGCTACACCTTC. The full variable domain, completed using reference TRBV18 and TRBJ1-2, is NAGVMQNPRHLVRRRGQEARLRCSPMKGHSHVYWYRQLPEEGLKFMVYLQKENIIDESGMPKERFSAEFPKEGPSILRIQQVVRGDSAAYFCASSPRQGEGYTFGSGTRLTVV.